The next 23 T cell receptor beta chains were all read from a single sample in a study of radiotherapy plus CTLA-4 blockade in lung cancer (dated by TCRdb to 2017 to 2018). The library was obtained by the immunoSEQ multiplex PCR assay. This immuneACCESS table, as held by TCRdb, lists in-frame sequences with V and J called but not all clones. Of the missing ones, under half trace to an unresolved V gene in checked studies; the others have no known cause. Recorded for this sample are approximately 100,000 clones; under 90% of them occurred a single time. The ten largest make up about 2.2% of the sample. Sequencing was performed on peripheral blood, taken from a patient treated with radiotherapy plus ipilimumab. Source of these receptors: a human donor with non-small cell lung cancer that progressed on radiotherapy plus ipilimumab. Some clones in this sample may be carry-over from other donors' samples.

CDR3 in DNA: TGTGCCAGCTCCGGGGCAGGGAATAATTCACCCCTCCACTTT. Amino acids: CASSGAGNNSPLHF. The chain combines TRBV18 with TRBJ1-6; D possibly corresponds to TRBD1 (5 bases). The CDR3 spans 14 residues. From germline, CDR1 is KGHSH and CDR2 LQKENI. The V and J ends lost 6 bases and 5 bases respectively, with 11 bases between them.

This clone was seen more than once but under ten times. The chain has TRBV2 and TRBJ1-2; D unresolved. Trimming took off 10 bases at V and 3 bases at J, with 12 bases between the two ends. This CDR3 spans 12 amino acids. Germline CDR1 and CDR2: SNHLY and FYNNEI. This chain's CDR3 is CATRKGDYGYTF. Here the CDR3 DNA reads TGTGCCACCCGAAAAGGTGACTATGGCTACACCTTC.

V gene TRBV5-1 combines with J gene TRBJ1-2; TRBD1 matches at 7 bases. CDR3 length: 13 residues. V shed 4 bases and J 6 bases; nucleotides not matched to a gene: 6. CDR1 is SGHRS and CDR2 is YFSETQ in the germline V gene. This chain's CDR3 is CASSPGTVNGYTF. The CDR3 DNA sequence: TGCGCCAGCAGCCCTGGGACAGTTAATGGCTACACCTTC.

V gene TRBV7-2 combines with J gene TRBJ1-1, with no clear D. Between the trimmed V and J ends, which lost 1 base and 3 bases, there was a span of 9 bases. The CDR3 contains 14 residues. Germline CDR1 SGHTA, CDR2 FQGNSA. CDR3 in amino acids: CASSLEAWDTEAFF. CDR3 sequence (DNA): TGTGCCAGCAGCTTAGAGGCCTGGGACACTGAAGCTTTCTTT.

The chain has TRBV29-1 and TRBJ1-5; D gene uncertain. This CDR3 spans 13 amino acids. CDR1 SQVTM and CDR2 ANQGSEA come from the germline V gene. V was pared by 4 bases and J by 3 bases, with 10 bases between. The CDR3 bases are TGCAGCGTTGGGGGTGGGTACAATCAGCCCCAGCATTTT. Residues: CSVGGGYNQPQHF.

In DNA, the CDR3 is TGTGCCAGCAGCTTAGAGGCGGAAACAGATACGCAGTATTTT. Amino acid sequence: CASSLEAETDTQYF. This chain links TRBV7-2 with TRBJ2-3; D gene unclear. This CDR3 region has 14 residues. Germline CDR1 SGHTA, CDR2 FQGNSA. Trimming cost V 1 base and J 3 bases, with 8 bases left between them.

This clone was seen more than once but under ten times. The chain uses TRBV5-5 and TRBJ2-2; 10 positions match TRBD1. V was clipped by 4 bases and J by 2 bases; unmatched bases: 2. CDR1 SGHKS and CDR2 YYEKEE come from the germline V gene (reference sequence). The CDR3 is 15 residues long. This chain's CDR3 is CASSRDRGNTGELFF. The CDR3 nucleotides read TGTGCCAGCAGCAGGGACAGGGGAAACACCGGGGAGCTGTTTTTT.

This rearrangement joins TRBV7-3 to TRBJ2-1; TRBD1 might be the D (6 bases). The germline V and J ends were trimmed by 1 base and 8 bases, with 12 bases remaining between them. Germline values: CDR1 SGHTA, CDR2 FQGTGA. The CDR3 has 14 amino acids. The CDR3 protein is CASSLSRGKDEQFF. CDR3 coding DNA: TGTGCCAGCAGCTTAAGCAGGGGTAAGGATGAGCAGTTCTTC.

This chain uses TRBV5-4 with TRBJ2-1; the D gene is possibly TRBD2 (5 bases). CDR3 size: 15 residues. Looked up from germline, CDR1 is SGHNT and CDR2 is YYREEE (reference sequence). With 4 bases removed from V and 7 bases from J, the gap between germline ends came to 18 bases. This CDR3 reads CASSRAAASGNEQFF. CDR3 nucleotide sequence: TGTGCCAGCAGCCGAGCGGCGGCCTCGGGGAATGAGCAGTTCTTC. The complete variable domain, with remaining parts taken from reference TRBV5-4 and TRBJ2-1, reads ETGVTQSPTHLIKTRGQQVTLRCSSQSGHNTVSWYQQALGQGPQFIFQYYREEENGRGNFPPRFSGLQFPNYSSELNVNALELDDSALYLCASSRAAASGNEQFFGPGTRLTVL.

The rearrangement uses TRBV6-4 and TRBJ2-1; a possible D gene is TRBD2 (5 bases). The V end was cut by 6 bases, the J end by 12 bases, with 24 bases between. The V gene's germline CDR1 is MRHNA and CDR2 SNTAGT. The CDR3 runs to 15 residues. The CDR3 DNA sequence: TGTGCCAGCAGCTACCCCGACTCCTCCCGGGGTGCGCAGTTCTTC. Protein product: CASSYPDSSRGAQFF.

The rearrangement links TRBV5-1 to TRBJ2-7; 8 bases map to TRBD1. The CDR3 consists of 14 residues. V lost 3 bases to trimming and J lost 1 base; unmatched junction nucleotides: 3. CDR1 and CDR2 from the germline V gene are SGHRS and YFSETQ. CDR3 sequence: CASSSRQGSYEQYF. The CDR3 bases are TGCGCCAGCAGCTCAAGACAGGGGTCCTACGAGCAGTACTTC. Variable domain in full (rest from reference TRBV5-1 and TRBJ2-7): KAGVTQTPRYLIKTRGQQVTLSCSPISGHRSVSWYQQTPGQGLQFLFEYFSETQRNKGNFPGRFSGRQFSNSRSEMNVSTLELGDSALYLCASSSRQGSYEQYFGPGTRLTVT.

The CDR3 loop reads CASSQQGEGNTIYF. CDR3 nucleotides: TGTGCCAGCAGTCAACAGGGGGAGGGAAACACCATATATTTT. The chain joins TRBV6-6 to TRBJ1-3, with 8 bases matching TRBD1. The ends lost 5 bases at V and 4 bases at J; junction bases unmatched: 4. The CDR3 has 14 amino acids. Germline loops: CDR1 MNHNY, CDR2 SVGAGI (reference sequence).

The rearrangement uses TRBV5-6 and TRBJ2-3, with 7 bases matching TRBD2. The CDR3 loop spans 15 amino acids. CDR1 is SGHDT, CDR2 YYEEEE, per germline. The J segment lost 7 bases and the V segment lost 0 bases, leaving 8 bases of the junction unmatched. In nucleotides, the CDR3 is TGTGCCAGCAGCTTGGGTTGGCGGGGAGGGAATACGCAGTATTTT. Encoded protein: CASSLGWRGGNTQYF.

This clone was seen just once. As DNA, the CDR3 is TGTGCCAGCAGCTTGGATAAGGCGGGAACAGATACGCAGTATTTT. Amino acids: CASSLDKAGTDTQYF. The chain links TRBV5-4 to TRBJ2-3; tentative D call: TRBD2 (6 bases). The CDR3 extends over 15 amino acids. V was shortened by 0 bases and J by 3 bases, with 11 bases between the two germline ends. The germline V gene has CDR1 SGHNT and CDR2 YYREEE (reference sequence).

The chain recombines TRBV5-1 with TRBJ2-7; D gene uncertain. The germline CDR1 and CDR2 sequences are SGHRS and YFSETQ. The V end was cut by 0 bases, the J end by 1 base, with 8 bases between. The CDR3 has 14 amino acids. The CDR3 sequence: CASSLGGPSYEQYF. The CDR3 nucleotides are TGCGCCAGCAGCTTGGGTGGCCCTTCCTACGAGCAGTACTTC.

The V call is TRBV18, the J call TRBJ1-2, with D possibly matching TRBD1 (6 bases). The CDR3 covers 14 residues. The V gene's germline CDR1 is KGHSH and CDR2 LQKENI. The V end was cut by 2 bases, the J end by 4 bases, with 11 bases between. CDR3 nucleotide sequence: TGTGCCAGCTCACCAGGACAGCCCGTCTATGGCTACACCTTC. Protein: CASSPGQPVYGYTF.

The chain joins TRBV4-1 to TRBJ2-3; tentatively, D is TRBD1 or TRBD2 (5 bases each). There are 18 residues in the CDR3. The V end lost 2 bases, the J end lost 2 bases, and 20 bases lay between the germline ends. Germline values: CDR1 MGHRA, CDR2 YSYEKL. CDR3 nucleotides: TGCGCCAGCAGCCAACCTCCAGGGACGGGGCACGTCACAGATACGCAGTATTTT. It codes for CASSQPPGTGHVTDTQYF.

The chain joins TRBV18 to TRBJ2-1; TRBD2 matches at 8 bases. Trimming removed 3 bases from V and 9 bases from J; junction bases left unmatched: 7. The CDR3 totals 14 residues. CDR1 KGHSH and CDR2 LQKENI come from the germline V gene. CDR3 bases: TGTGCCAGCTCACCGGGACTAGAGGTTGTTGAGCAGTTCTTC. It specifies CASSPGLEVVEQFF. Variable domain in full (rest from reference TRBV18 and TRBJ2-1): NAGVMQNPRHLVRRRGQEARLRCSPMKGHSHVYWYRQLPEEGLKFMVYLQKENIIDESGMPKERFSAEFPKEGPSILRIQQVVRGDSAAYFCASSPGLEVVEQFFGPGTRLTVL.

The chain joins TRBV5-1 to TRBJ2-5; possible D gene TRBD1, 6 bases. This CDR3 has 14 amino acids. CDR1 and CDR2 from the germline V gene are SGHRS and YFSETQ. V dropped 1 base and J dropped 4 bases, with 11 bases sitting between them. The CDR3 spells CASSLQGLGETQYF. The CDR3 DNA is TGCGCCAGCAGCTTGCAGGGGCTCGGAGAGACCCAGTACTTC. The full variable domain, completed using reference TRBV5-1 and TRBJ2-5, is KAGVTQTPRYLIKTRGQQVTLSCSPISGHRSVSWYQQTPGQGLQFLFEYFSETQRNKGNFPGRFSGRQFSNSRSEMNVSTLELGDSALYLCASSLQGLGETQYFGPGTRLLVL.

This clone showed up just once. The rearrangement joins TRBV19 to TRBJ1-3; D ambiguous. The CDR3 covers 18 residues. Germline assignment: CDR1 LNHDA and CDR2 SQIVND (reference sequence). With 4 bases removed from V and 0 bases from J, the gap between germline ends came to 19 bases. The CDR3 loop reads CASSTGSWTAFSGNTIYF. In DNA form, the CDR3 reads TGTGCCAGTAGTACAGGAAGTTGGACGGCTTTCTCTGGAAACACCATATATTTT.

The rearrangement uses TRBV9 and TRBJ2-1; possibly TRBD1 for D (7 bases). CDR3 length equals 15 residues. Germline CDR1 SGDLS, CDR2 YYNGEE. V gave up 4 bases and J gave up 9 bases, with 20 bases separating them. The CDR3 spells CASSPQGGSWGEQFF. The CDR3, as DNA: TGTGCCAGCAGCCCCCAGGGGGGCTCCTGGGGTGAGCAGTTCTTC.

The chain combines TRBV5-1 with TRBJ2-3; TRBD2 is a possible D gene (7 bases). The germline V gene has CDR1 SGHRS and CDR2 YFSETQ. V lost 6 bases and J 0 bases, leaving 17 bases between the germline ends. The CDR3 runs to 16 residues. CDR3 in amino acids: CASTPGAGASTDTQYF. As DNA, the CDR3 is TGCGCCAGCACCCCGGGGGCGGGGGCTAGCACAGATACGCAGTATTTT.

The rearrangement links TRBV10-3 to TRBJ1-2, with D possibly TRBD1 on 5 matching bases. The germline V gene has CDR1 ENHRY and CDR2 SYGVKD. The CDR3 totals 13 residues. V lost 1 base to trimming and J lost 7 bases, with 10 bases between them. The CDR3 region has the DNA TGTGCCATCAGTGAGTGGCAGGGTAGTGGCTACACCTTC. This sequence encodes CAISEWQGSGYTF.